This T cell receptor beta chain was identified during a study of a mutant IDH1 vaccine in newly diagnosed glioma. In the study overall: Radiotherapy, temozolomide, or both had been given previously, and both were given to most. Visits designated V12 and V13 were conducted at weeks 35 and 47, respectively.

Time point indicated: week 47, end of study. It was 300 ug of mutant IDH1 20-mer peptide that made up each vaccine dose, given with topical imiquimod. CDR1 is MNHEY and CDR2 is SVGAGI in the germline V gene. The CDR3 totals 13 residues. V was pared by 0 bases and J by 5 bases, with 7 bases between. Overall study results and limits: Vaccine-induced immune responses were detected in around 92% of patients.

This clone has a handful of counts. The antigen remains unidentified. Repertoires were generated with immunoSEQ multiplex PCR, while TCRdb's copy carries only in-frame clones and drops some. The table lists around 94,000 clones, roughly 86% of them singletons. The chain employs TRBV6-5 and TRBJ2-5; no clear D. This receptor was obtained from a woman between 50 and 59 years old with glioma. Source: PBMCs, taken from a glioma patient whose treatment included an IDH1 peptide vaccine. CDR3 sequence reads: CASSYSRRETQYF. The CDR3 DNA follows: TGTGCCAGCAGTTACTCAAGGCGGGAGACCCAGTACTTC.